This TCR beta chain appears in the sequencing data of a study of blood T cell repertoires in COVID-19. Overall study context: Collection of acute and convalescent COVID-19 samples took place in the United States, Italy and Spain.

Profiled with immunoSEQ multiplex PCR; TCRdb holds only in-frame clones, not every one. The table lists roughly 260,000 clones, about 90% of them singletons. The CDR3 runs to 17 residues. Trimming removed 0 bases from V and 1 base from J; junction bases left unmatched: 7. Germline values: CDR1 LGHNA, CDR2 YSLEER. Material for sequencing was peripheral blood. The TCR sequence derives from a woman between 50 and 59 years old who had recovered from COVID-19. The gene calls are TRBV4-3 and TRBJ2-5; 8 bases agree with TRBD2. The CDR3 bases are TGCGCCAGCAGCCAAGATCCTCCGGGGGGGCTCCAAGAGACCCAGTACTTC. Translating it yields CASSQDPPGGLQETQYF.